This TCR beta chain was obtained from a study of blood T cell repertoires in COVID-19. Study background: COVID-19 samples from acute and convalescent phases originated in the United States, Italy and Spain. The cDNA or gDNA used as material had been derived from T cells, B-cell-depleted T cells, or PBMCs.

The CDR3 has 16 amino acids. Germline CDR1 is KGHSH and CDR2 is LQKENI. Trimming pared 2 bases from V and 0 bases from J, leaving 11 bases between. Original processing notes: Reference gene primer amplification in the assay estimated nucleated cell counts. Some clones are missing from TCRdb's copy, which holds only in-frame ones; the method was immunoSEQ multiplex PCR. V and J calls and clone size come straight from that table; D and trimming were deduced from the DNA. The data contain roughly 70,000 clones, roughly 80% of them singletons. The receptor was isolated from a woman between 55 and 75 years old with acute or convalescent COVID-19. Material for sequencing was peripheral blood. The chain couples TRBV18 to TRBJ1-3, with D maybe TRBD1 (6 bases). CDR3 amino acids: CASSPTTGSSGNTIYF. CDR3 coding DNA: TGTGCCAGCTCACCAACTACAGGGAGCTCTGGAAACACCATATATTTT.